Shown below are 24 T cell receptor beta chains from a single sample sequenced in a study of blood T cell repertoires in COVID-19. TCRdb keeps only in-frame clones here, not all; method: immunoSEQ multiplex PCR. This sample yields a few hundred thousand clones, of which roughly 90% are seen a single time; 2.5% to 3.5% belongs to the top ten. Sequences were obtained from peripheral blood. Receptors originate from a woman in her twenties or thirties with COVID-19, enrolled during active disease.

The chain is built from TRBV7-8 and TRBJ2-5, with D maybe TRBD2 (6 bases). The CDR3 covers 14 residues. The germline gives CDR1 SGHVS, CDR2 FQNEAQ. Trimming cost V 4 bases and J 3 bases, with 12 bases left between them. Here the CDR3 DNA reads TGTGCCAGCAGCTCTCGACAGCGGGAAGAGACCCAGTACTTC. It codes for CASSSRQREETQYF.

V gene TRBV30 combines with J gene TRBJ2-2; maybe TRBD2 (5 bases). V gave up 3 bases and J gave up 6 bases, with 14 bases separating them. Germline CDR1 and CDR2: GTSNPN and SVGIG (reference sequence). The CDR3 has 14 residues. This chain's CDR3 is CAWRPGWGAGELFF. The CDR3 DNA reads as TGTGCCTGGAGGCCCGGGTGGGGAGCCGGGGAGCTGTTTTTT.

The chain links TRBV4-3 to TRBJ1-1; no clear D. Trimming removed 3 bases from V and 2 bases from J, with 13 bases in between. CDR1 is LGHNA and CDR2 is YSLEER in the germline V gene. CDR3 length equals 15 residues. The CDR3 DNA follows: TGCGCCAGCAGCCACAGATCCGGGTACAACACTGAAGCTTTCTTT. Its translation is CASSHRSGYNTEAFF.

This clone appeared a single time. The chain couples TRBV9 to TRBJ1-1; D is possibly TRBD1 (6 bases). The CDR3 has 13 residues. Per the germline V gene, CDR1 is SGDLS and CDR2 is YYNGEE. Trimming pared 3 bases from V and 4 bases from J, leaving 10 bases between. Written as DNA, the CDR3 is TGTGCCAGCAGCGAGGGGGGGAGCACTGAAGCTTTCTTT. This sequence encodes CASSEGGSTEAFF.

The CDR3, as DNA: TGTGCCAGCAGCCTTCAGTTCCCGGGACAGGGGACCTACGAGCAGTACGTC. It translates to CASSLQFPGQGTYEQYV. This sequence joins TRBV7-2 and TRBJ2-7; 10 positions agree with TRBD1. V gave up 5 bases and J gave up 2 bases; unmatched junction bases: 12. The CDR3 has 17 residues. CDR1 is SGHTA, CDR2 FQGNSA, per germline.

The chain has TRBV27 and TRBJ1-4; 7 bases fit TRBD1. The germline V gene has CDR1 MNHEY and CDR2 SMNVEV (reference sequence). CDR3 length equals 16 residues. V was clipped by 5 bases and J by 7 bases; unmatched bases: 13. CDR3 in DNA: TGTGCCAGCAGTAAAACGACAGGGTCGCAGACTGAAAAACTGTTTTTT. Translated: CASSKTTGSQTEKLFF.

The chain links TRBV7-6 to TRBJ2-1; D possibly corresponds to TRBD2 (6 bases). V was clipped by 5 bases and J by 0 bases, with 14 bases between them. The CDR3 totals 16 residues. Germline-derived CDR1 and CDR2 are SGHVS and FNYEAQ. CDR3 coding DNA: TGTGCCAGCAGCCCCTTCCCGGGGGACTCCTACAATGAGCAGTTCTTC. The encoded protein is CASSPFPGDSYNEQFF.

The chain has TRBV10-1 and TRBJ2-3, with 14 bases identical to TRBD2. In germline, CDR1 is WNHNN, CDR2 SYGVQD (reference sequence). The CDR3 extends over 17 amino acids. The junction had 5 bases not matched to a gene; V was cut back by 2 bases and J by 4 bases. CDR3 residues: CASSEGLAGGGADTQYF. The CDR3 bases are TGCGCCAGCAGTGAGGGACTAGCGGGAGGTGGAGCAGATACGCAGTATTTT.

The chain links TRBV7-2 to TRBJ1-5, with a tentative D call TRBD1 (5 bases). CDR1 is SGHTA, CDR2 FQGNSA, per germline. This CDR3 spans 16 amino acids. V was shortened by 6 bases and J by 4 bases, with 19 bases between the two germline ends. CDR3 in amino acids: CASSPLGGGGNQPQHF. Written as DNA, the CDR3 is TGTGCCAGCAGTCCACTCGGGGGAGGAGGAAATCAGCCCCAGCATTTT.

The sample holds a few counts of this clone. The J gene is TRBJ2-1, the V gene TRBV18; TRBD2 is a possible D gene (6 bases). The CDR3 consists of 16 residues. V lost 5 bases and J 1 base, leaving 15 bases between the germline ends. Germline lookup yields CDR1 KGHSH and CDR2 LQKENI. The CDR3 protein is CASSGTGRSSYNEQFF. The CDR3 bases are TGTGCCAGCTCAGGCACGGGGAGGTCATCCTACAATGAGCAGTTCTTC.

J is TRBJ1-6 and V is TRBV6-5; D remains unclear. The CDR3 contains 16 residues. Germline assignment: CDR1 MNHEY and CDR2 SVGAGI. V was pared by 2 bases and J by 0 bases, with 8 bases between. CDR3 sequence reads: CASSYALPSYNSPLHF. CDR3 DNA sequence: TGTGCCAGCAGTTACGCACTGCCCTCCTATAATTCACCCCTCCACTTT.

This clone has only a few counts. J is TRBJ1-2 and V is TRBV7-9, with D maybe TRBD1 (6 bases). Germline V CDR1 and CDR2: SEHNR, FQNEAQ (reference sequence). The CDR3 runs 13 residues. Trimming left V 5 bases short and J 4 bases short, with 11 bases between. In nucleotides, the CDR3 is TGTGCCAGCAGCCAAGGACAGACCTATGGCTACACCTTC. Its translation is CASSQGQTYGYTF.

The V call is TRBV5-1, the J call TRBJ1-2; D possibly corresponds to TRBD1 (6 bases). The CDR3 contains 14 residues. V gave up 0 bases and J gave up 3 bases, with 9 bases separating them. The V gene's germline CDR1 is SGHRS and CDR2 YFSETQ. The CDR3: CASSLVQGDYGYTF. For the CDR3, the DNA is TGCGCCAGCAGCTTGGTACAGGGAGACTATGGCTACACCTTC. The variable domain in full, completed from reference TRBV5-1 and TRBJ1-2, reads KAGVTQTPRYLIKTRGQQVTLSCSPISGHRSVSWYQQTPGQGLQFLFEYFSETQRNKGNFPGRFSGRQFSNSRSEMNVSTLELGDSALYLCASSLVQGDYGYTFGSGTRLTVV.

The chain's CDR3 is CASSLKRGTGYTDTQYF. The DNA for the CDR3 is TGTGCCAGCAGCTTGAAGAGAGGGACAGGGTACACAGATACGCAGTATTTT. This chain joins TRBV11-2 and TRBJ2-3; 9 nucleotides align to TRBD1. The V gene end was trimmed by 3 bases and the J gene end by 2 bases; junction bases not matched to a gene: 9. Germline CDR1 and CDR2: SGHAT and FQNNGV. The CDR3 totals 17 residues.

The chain combines TRBV11-2 with TRBJ2-3; 7 bases map to TRBD2. CDR1 SGHAT and CDR2 FQNNGV come from the germline V gene. The junction had 6 bases not matched to a gene; V was cut back by 5 bases and J by 4 bases. CDR3 length: 14 amino acids. The CDR3 protein is CASSIGLEPDTQYF. The CDR3 DNA follows: TGTGCCAGCAGCATTGGACTAGAACCAGATACGCAGTATTTT.

The genes are TRBV28 and TRBJ2-3; tentative D call: TRBD1 (6 bases). V shed 1 base and J shed 3 bases, with 11 bases lying between them. Germline V lookup: CDR1 MDHEN, CDR2 SYDVKM. The CDR3 covers 15 residues. DNA of the CDR3: TGTGCCAGCAGTTTATCAGGGGCAGGGACAGATACGCAGTATTTT. Its translation: CASSLSGAGTDTQYF. The whole variable domain, remainder taken from reference TRBV28 and TRBJ2-3, is DVKVTQSSRYLVKRTGEKVFLECVQDMDHENMFWYRQDPGLGLRLIYFSYDVKMKEKGDIPEGYSVSREKKERFSLILESASTNQTSMYLCASSLSGAGTDTQYFGPGTRLTVL.

V usage is TRBV15 and J usage is TRBJ2-2; 11 bases agree with TRBD2. J was trimmed by 2 bases and V by 5 bases; bases with no gene match: 13. The CDR3 runs 19 residues. Looked up from germline, CDR1 is LNHNV and CDR2 is YYDKDF (reference sequence). For the CDR3, the DNA is TGTGCCACCAGCCCAGACGGTCCTAGCGGGAGGACCAACACCGGGGAGCTGTTTTTT. Protein product: CATSPDGPSGRTNTGELFF.

This rearrangement joins TRBV3-1 (or the pseudogene TRBV3-2) to TRBJ2-1; D is ambiguous. The germline V and J ends were trimmed by 0 bases and 9 bases, with 15 bases remaining between them. This CDR3 contains 15 residues. Germline V CDR1 and CDR2: LGHDT, YNNKEL (reference sequence). The CDR3 coding sequence is TGTGCCAGCAGCCAAGATGTTGCGTCTTTACGTGAGCAGTTCTTC. It codes for CASSQDVASLREQFF.

Here the CDR3 DNA reads TGTGCCAGCAGCTTCGGGACAGGTACTTCACCCCTCCACTTT. Protein sequence: CASSFGTGTSPLHF. The chain uses TRBV11-3 and TRBJ1-6; 8 bases are a match to TRBD1. CDR1 and CDR2 (germline): SGHNT, YENEEA. This CDR3 comprises 14 residues. Trimming at V came to 3 bases and at J to 9 bases, leaving 4 bases not matched to a gene.

The chain recombines TRBV7-2 with TRBJ2-3, with 12 positions matching TRBD2. The CDR3 length is 17 residues. Germline trimming cut 4 bases from V and 7 bases from J; bases unmatched to any gene: 12. Germline loops: CDR1 SGHTA, CDR2 FQGNSA. CDR3 sequence reads: CASSSTRLAGESYTQYF. The CDR3 DNA is TGTGCCAGCAGCTCGACGAGACTAGCGGGAGAATCATATACGCAGTATTTT.

This sequence joins TRBV19 and TRBJ1-1, with 8 bases matching TRBD1. Germline loops: CDR1 LNHDA, CDR2 SQIVND (reference sequence). V dropped 5 bases and J dropped 4; count of bases not matched to a gene: 6. CDR3 length equals 14 residues. CDR3 protein: CASSEYRGGTEAFF. The CDR3 DNA follows: TGTGCCAGTAGTGAGTACAGGGGGGGCACTGAAGCTTTCTTT.

A single count supports this clone. The chain is built from TRBV4-2 and TRBJ2-3, with D possibly matching TRBD1 (6 bases). From germline, CDR1 is LGHNA and CDR2 YNFKEQ. V lost 2 bases to trimming and J lost 4 bases, with 10 bases between them. This CDR3 region has 14 residues. The CDR3 region is CASSQSPGADTQYF. DNA of the CDR3: TGTGCCAGCAGCCAATCTCCAGGGGCAGATACGCAGTATTTT.

The rearrangement joins TRBV4-1 to TRBJ1-2; D is undetermined. The V end was cut by 8 bases, the J end by 8 bases, with 39 bases between. Germline loops: CDR1 MGHRA, CDR2 YSYEKL. The CDR3 runs to 20 residues. CDR3 bases: TGCGCCAGCCATCCAACGGGAAAGGTTTTGCTTCAGAGGCCACCCGGAGGCTACACCTTC. Translation gives CASHPTGKVLLQRPPGGYTF.

This clone has only one observation. The chain uses TRBV7-9 and TRBJ1-1, with D possibly TRBD1 on 5 matching bases. With 6 bases removed from V and 1 base from J, the gap between germline ends came to 24 bases. Germline V gene data show CDR1 as SEHNR and CDR2 as FQNEAQ (reference sequence). This CDR3 spans 18 amino acids. The chain's CDR3 is CASSLISLRRGENTEAFF. The CDR3 region has the DNA TGTGCCAGCAGTCTAATCTCCCTCAGGCGGGGCGAGAACACTGAAGCTTTCTTT.